The 18 T cell receptor beta chains reported below all come from one sample, sequenced in a study of blood T cell repertoires in COVID-19. The table came from immunoSEQ multiplex PCR; TCRdb's copy has only in-frame clones and leaves some out. The table lists some 250,000 clones, 70% to 90% of them singletons. The sequenced sample was PBMCs or T cells enriched from blood (not recorded which). The receptors derive from a woman between 50 and 59 years old who had recovered from COVID-19.

CDR3 amino acids: CASSHGLAGDTDTQYF. Written as DNA, the CDR3 is TGTGCCAGCAGCCATGGACTAGCGGGAGATACAGATACGCAGTATTTT. This chain connects TRBV3-1 (or the pseudogene TRBV3-2) to TRBJ2-3; TRBD2 matches at 13 bases. The germline V gene encodes CDR1 LGHDT and CDR2 YNNKEL (reference sequence). J gave up 3 bases and V 3 bases, and 3 bases lay outside the gene matches. The CDR3 covers 16 residues.

The V gene is TRBV7-9, the J gene TRBJ1-2; 11 nucleotides align to TRBD1. V was clipped by 6 bases and J by 6 bases; unmatched bases: 3. CDR3 length equals 13 residues. Germline CDR1 reads SEHNR; CDR2 reads FQNEAQ (reference sequence). CDR3 residues: CASSLDRGHGYTF. The CDR3 DNA reads as TGTGCCAGCAGTTTGGACAGGGGGCATGGCTACACCTTC.

In this sample, this clone turned up a few times. The chain joins TRBV18 to TRBJ2-7; D is unclear. The V and J ends lost 3 bases and 0 bases respectively, with 9 bases between them. The CDR3 runs to 14 residues. Germline V gene lookup returns CDR1 KGHSH and CDR2 LQKENI. Written as DNA, the CDR3 is TGTGCCAGCTCACCTAGCATTACCTCCTACGAGCAGTACTTC. Translated: CASSPSITSYEQYF. The full variable domain, its missing parts supplied by reference TRBV18 and TRBJ2-7, is NAGVMQNPRHLVRRRGQEARLRCSPMKGHSHVYWYRQLPEEGLKFMVYLQKENIIDESGMPKERFSAEFPKEGPSILRIQQVVRGDSAAYFCASSPSITSYEQYFGPGTRLTVT.

The chain joins TRBV27 to TRBJ1-6, with 7 positions matching TRBD1. The CDR3 spans 15 residues. The germline V gene encodes CDR1 MNHEY and CDR2 SMNVEV (reference sequence). Trimming took 3 bases from V and 6 from J; bases not matched to a gene: 5. For the CDR3, the DNA is TGTGCCAGCAGTTTTGGGCGACAGGGTAATTCACCCCTCCACTTT. Its protein product is CASSFGRQGNSPLHF.

The chain carries TRBV10-3 and TRBJ2-7; 9 nucleotides match TRBD1. The V gene end was trimmed by 9 bases and the J gene end by 6 bases; junction bases not matched to a gene: 9. This CDR3 has 13 residues. Germline lookup yields CDR1 ENHRY and CDR2 SYGVKD. The CDR3 loop is CAMARDRDSEQYF. The CDR3 bases are TGTGCCATGGCCCGGGACAGGGACTCCGAGCAGTACTTC.

The chain employs TRBV19 and TRBJ2-7, with D possibly being TRBD2 (8 bases). The germline CDR1 and CDR2 sequences are LNHDA and SQIVND (reference sequence). V lost 8 bases to trimming and J lost 6 bases, with 26 bases between them. This CDR3 is built from 16 residues. The CDR3 here is CASSGGIGTDISEQYF. CDR3 DNA sequence: TGTGCCAGTTCGGGGGGGATCGGGACAGACATCTCCGAGCAGTACTTC.

This clone has more than one count but fewer than ten. The CDR3 DNA is TGTGCCAGCAGCTGGACTTCAAGCTCCTACAATGAGCAGTTCTTC. Translating it yields CASSWTSSSYNEQFF. This sequence joins TRBV13 and TRBJ2-1; tentatively, D is TRBD2 (5 bases). This CDR3 has 15 amino acids. Between the trimmed V and J ends, which lost 4 bases and 0 bases, there was a span of 10 bases. The V gene's germline CDR1 is PRHDT and CDR2 FYEKMQ (reference sequence).

The chain links TRBV18 to TRBJ2-7, with TRBD2 matching 11 bases. Trimming removed 3 bases from V and 2 bases from J; junction bases left unmatched: 6. CDR1 and CDR2 (germline): KGHSH, LQKENI. The CDR3 extends over 16 amino acids. The CDR3 reads CASSPGTSGITYEQYF. CDR3 coding DNA: TGTGCCAGCTCACCGGGGACTAGCGGCATAACCTACGAGCAGTACTTC.

The rearrangement uses TRBV9 and TRBJ1-2; 7 nucleotides line up with TRBD1. Germline trimming cut 0 bases from V and 4 bases from J; bases unmatched to any gene: 9. The CDR3 has 16 amino acids. Per the germline V gene, CDR1 is SGDLS and CDR2 is YYNGEE. The CDR3 here is CASSVGQGGEVYGYTF. In DNA, the CDR3 is TGTGCCAGCAGCGTAGGACAGGGTGGGGAAGTCTATGGCTACACCTTC.

The rearrangement links TRBV5-1 to TRBJ2-7; possibly TRBD1 for D (5 bases). The CDR3 contains 14 residues. Germline V gives CDR1 SGHRS, CDR2 YFSETQ. The germline V and J ends were trimmed by 0 bases and 0 bases, with 7 bases remaining between them. Here the CDR3 DNA reads TGCGCCAGCAGCTTGGACAGGACCTCCTACGAGCAGTACTTC. Encoded protein: CASSLDRTSYEQYF.

This chain connects TRBV28 to TRBJ1-3; D unresolved. Deletions cut 6 bases from V and 0 bases from J, with 12 bases between. Per germline, CDR1 MDHEN and CDR2 SYDVKM. This CDR3 is built from 15 residues. CDR3: CASSLGVNSGNTIYF. The DNA of the CDR3 is TGTGCCAGCAGCCTGGGCGTAAACTCTGGAAACACCATATATTTT.

The chain joins TRBV28 to TRBJ2-1, with D possibly matching TRBD1 (6 bases). The CDR3 contains 11 residues. Germline values: CDR1 MDHEN, CDR2 SYDVKM. The ends were cut back, 3 bases at V and 15 bases at J, with 12 bases in the middle. CDR3 region: CASSLMQGWFF. The CDR3 DNA sequence: TGTGCCAGCAGTTTGATGCAGGGGTGGTTCTTC.

The J gene is TRBJ2-1, the V gene TRBV11-3, with D possibly TRBD2 on 6 matching bases. This CDR3 region has 13 residues. Trimming took 3 bases from V and 7 from J, leaving 10 bases between them. In germline, CDR1 is SGHNT, CDR2 YENEEA. The CDR3 protein is CASSFRGDNEQFF. CDR3 in DNA: TGTGCCAGCAGCTTCCGCGGGGATAATGAGCAGTTCTTC.

The table lists this clone with a count of one. The chain is built from TRBV2 and TRBJ1-2; no clear D gene. Between the trimmed V and J ends, which lost 6 bases and 1 base, there was a span of 15 bases. Germline-derived CDR1 and CDR2 are SNHLY and FYNNEI. This CDR3 comprises 15 residues. CDR3: CASREWRENNYGYTF. The CDR3 bases are TGTGCCAGCAGGGAATGGAGGGAAAATAACTATGGCTACACCTTC.

The rearrangement uses TRBV4-1 and TRBJ2-2, with 9 bases matching TRBD2. Germline V lookup: CDR1 MGHRA, CDR2 YSYEKL. After removal of 2 bases from V and 5 bases from J, the junction contained 9 bases not matched to a gene. This CDR3 has 17 residues. As DNA, the CDR3 is TGCGCCAGCAGCCAACGTGCGGGAGGGCCGGGGACCGGGGAGCTGTTTTTT. It translates to CASSQRAGGPGTGELFF.

V is TRBV29-1 and J is TRBJ1-4; 9 bases are shared with TRBD1. This CDR3 is built from 16 residues. In germline, CDR1 is SQVTM, CDR2 ANQGSEA. Trimming took 2 bases from V and 7 from J; bases not matched to a gene: 11. The CDR3 bases are TGCAGCGTTGAAAGCGGACAGGGGATTGGATCTGAAAAACTGTTTTTT. Residues: CSVESGQGIGSEKLFF. Combining the CDR3 with reference TRBV29-1 and TRBJ1-4 gives the whole variable domain SAVISQKPSRDICQRGTSLTIQCQVDSQVTMMFWYRQQPGQSLTLIATANQGSEATYESGFVIDKFPISRPNLTFSTLTVSNMSPEDSSIYLCSVESGQGIGSEKLFFGSGTQLSVL.

The chain is built from TRBV28 and TRBJ2-1; the D gene is possibly TRBD2 (6 bases). Germline CDR1 reads MDHEN; CDR2 reads SYDVKM. V lost 3 bases to trimming and J lost 2 bases, with 11 bases between them. The CDR3 has 15 residues. The CDR3, as DNA: TGTGCCAGCAGTTTTCGACTAGTCACCTACAATGAGCAGTTCTTC. Its translation: CASSFRLVTYNEQFF.

This chain's CDR3 is CASGLVLQDRDYQPQHF. In DNA form, the CDR3 reads TGTGCTAGTGGTTTGGTACTCCAGGACAGGGACTATCAGCCCCAGCATTTT. The chain recombines TRBV12-5 with TRBJ1-5; 8 nucleotides agree with TRBD1. Germline assignment: CDR1 LGHNT and CDR2 FRNRAP. The V segment lost 0 bases and the J segment 5 bases; nucleotides outside the gene matches: 9. The CDR3 is 17 residues long.